A single sample gave rise to the 20 T cell receptor beta chains below, sequenced in a study of T cell responses to AZD1222 COVID-19 vaccine. Clones were sequenced by immunoSEQ multiplex PCR, and TCRdb holds only the in-frame ones, with some missing. Altogether 90,000 to 110,000 clones are present, around 90% being singletons, with the ten largest covering around 4.8%. The material was peripheral blood, obtained on day 0 of AZD1222 vaccination. The receptor set was obtained from an adult in good health.

This clone was detected only once. The chain links TRBV9 to TRBJ2-7, with D possibly being TRBD1 or TRBD2 (5 bases each). CDR3 length: 14 residues. V was shortened by 2 bases and J by 4 bases, with 13 bases between the two germline ends. Looked up from germline, CDR1 is SGDLS and CDR2 is YYNGEE. CDR3 bases: TGTGCCAGCAGCGTTGGGACGGAGATTTACGAGCAGTACTTC. This encodes CASSVGTEIYEQYF.

V is TRBV6-5 and J is TRBJ1-4; the D is unclear. CDR3 length: 12 residues. Per the germline V gene, CDR1 is MNHEY and CDR2 is SVGAGI. The germline V and J ends were trimmed by 8 bases and 1 base, with 5 bases remaining between them. CDR3 in DNA: TGTGCCAGCGCCAGAACTAATGAAAAACTGTTTTTT. Translated: CASARTNEKLFF.

V gene TRBV28 combines with J gene TRBJ2-3; 8 bases map to TRBD2. Trimming cost V 5 bases and J 3 bases; bases outside gene matches: 7. The CDR3 consists of 15 residues. Germline CDR1 and CDR2: MDHEN and SYDVKM. CDR3 in amino acids: CASSPSGSQTDTQYF. CDR3 DNA sequence: TGTGCCAGCAGTCCGAGCGGGAGTCAAACAGATACGCAGTATTTT. Supplemented by reference TRBV28 and TRBJ2-3, the full variable domain reads DVKVTQSSRYLVKRTGEKVFLECVQDMDHENMFWYRQDPGLGLRLIYFSYDVKMKEKGDIPEGYSVSREKKERFSLILESASTNQTSMYLCASSPSGSQTDTQYFGPGTRLTVL.

V usage is TRBV7-2 and J usage is TRBJ1-2; 12 bases agree with TRBD1. CDR1 SGHTA and CDR2 FQGNSA come from the germline V gene. The CDR3 has 16 amino acids. After removal of 2 bases from V and 8 bases from J, the junction contained 9 bases not matched to a gene. The CDR3 region is CASSLSPGQGAIGYTF. CDR3 nucleotides: TGTGCCAGCAGCTTATCCCCGGGACAGGGGGCGATAGGCTACACCTTC.

This clone is a singleton in its sample. CDR3 in DNA: TGTGCCAGCAGCCAAGATGCAGTTTTTAGCAATCAGCCCCAGCATTTT. Translated: CASSQDAVFSNQPQHF. The chain has TRBV4-2 and TRBJ1-5; D unclear. The V end was cut by 0 bases, the J end by 0 bases, with 9 bases between. The germline V gene encodes CDR1 LGHNA and CDR2 YNFKEQ. The CDR3 consists of 16 residues.

V gene TRBV20-1 combines with J gene TRBJ1-6; possibly TRBD1 for D (6 bases). With 3 bases removed from V and 6 bases from J, the gap between germline ends came to 12 bases. CDR3 size: 14 residues. The germline CDR1 and CDR2 sequences are DFQATT and SNEGSKA (reference sequence). CDR3 loop: CSASAGTLNSPLHF. The CDR3 nucleotides read TGCAGTGCTAGTGCCGGGACACTTAATTCACCCCTCCACTTT.

The chain joins TRBV7-9 to TRBJ2-1; D remains ambiguous. The CDR3 extends over 13 amino acids. Trimming took off 5 bases at V and 8 bases at J, with 13 bases between the two ends. CDR1 is SEHNR, CDR2 FQNEAQ, per germline (reference sequence). CDR3 sequence (DNA): TGTGCCAGCAGCCGCCCCCGCTCGGATGAGCAGTTCTTC. Translation gives CASSRPRSDEQFF.

The sample holds one count of this clone. The chain uses TRBV19 and TRBJ2-3; D possibly corresponds to TRBD2 (5 bases). The CDR3 extends over 15 amino acids. V dropped 3 bases and J dropped 1 base, with 11 bases sitting between them. Per germline, CDR1 LNHDA and CDR2 SQIVND (reference sequence). The CDR3 loop is CASSIDPAGTDTQYF. The CDR3 bases are TGTGCCAGTAGTATCGACCCAGCGGGCACAGATACGCAGTATTTT.

This clone appeared a few times. The chain is built from TRBV6-6 and TRBJ2-5; 7 nucleotides agree with TRBD1. The CDR3 contains 15 residues. The J segment lost 4 bases and the V segment lost 6 bases, leaving 11 bases of the junction unmatched. Per the germline V gene, CDR1 is MNHNY and CDR2 is SVGAGI (reference sequence). CDR3 DNA: TGTGCCAGCAGGCCTCTTAGTAGGGGGCGAGAGACCCAGTACTTC. It yields the protein CASRPLSRGRETQYF.

The chain joins TRBV9 to TRBJ1-5, with 7 bases matching TRBD1. This CDR3 spans 15 amino acids. Germline CDR1 and CDR2: SGDLS and YYNGEE. As DNA, the CDR3 is TGTGCTACACTTCTAGGGGGCGTTGGGGGTCAGCCCCAGCATTTT. This codes for CATLLGGVGGQPQHF.

The chain couples TRBV5-1 to TRBJ2-5; 8 bases agree with TRBD1. V dropped 4 bases and J dropped 4; count of bases not matched to a gene: 9. Germline V gene lookup returns CDR1 SGHRS and CDR2 YFSETQ. The length of the CDR3 is 15 residues. The CDR3 reads CASSDPGGFRETQYF. The CDR3 DNA follows: TGCGCCAGCAGCGATCCAGGGGGCTTCAGAGAGACCCAGTACTTC.

The chain's CDR3 is CATSWGSGYTF. DNA of the CDR3: TGTGCCACCAGCTGGGGGAGTGGCTACACCTTC. The genes are TRBV24-1 and TRBJ1-2; TRBD1 is a possible D gene (5 bases). This CDR3 is built from 11 residues. The ends were cut back, 7 bases at V and 7 bases at J, with 9 bases in the middle. The germline CDR1 and CDR2 sequences are KGHDR and SFDVKD.

The J gene is TRBJ1-2, the V gene TRBV7-2, with unresolved D. Germline CDR1 reads SGHTA; CDR2 reads FQGNSA. This CDR3 spans 14 amino acids. Trimming left V 5 bases short and J 4 bases short, with 14 bases between. The CDR3, as DNA: TGTGCCAGCAGCCCTCTCGGGCAGACCTATGGCTACACCTTC. This codes for CASSPLGQTYGYTF.

The gene calls are TRBV7-2 and TRBJ1-3, with D tentatively TRBD1 (5 bases). V gave up 5 bases and J gave up 0 bases, with 17 bases separating them. The CDR3 contains 17 residues. Germline CDR1 reads SGHTA; CDR2 reads FQGNSA. For the CDR3, the DNA is TGTGCCAGCAGCCCCCAGGGACTCCTCTACTCTGGAAACACCATATATTTT. Its translation: CASSPQGLLYSGNTIYF.

The rearrangement joins TRBV7-9 to TRBJ2-2; D unresolved. The V gene's germline CDR1 is SEHNR and CDR2 FQNEAQ (reference sequence). The CDR3 is 15 amino acids. Trimming cost V 1 base and J 0 bases, with 6 bases left between them. Here the CDR3 DNA reads TGTGCCAGCAGCTTAGGTGCGACGAACACCGGGGAGCTGTTTTTT. Protein product: CASSLGATNTGELFF.

To note about this clone: A read error may produce the germline difference seen at one junction end. The genes are TRBV28 and TRBJ2-5, with 7 bases identical to TRBD1. Germline CDR1 and CDR2: MDHEN and SYDVKM. The CDR3 is 13 residues long. CDR3 bases: TGTGCCAGCAGTCTACAGGGGCTAGAGGCCCAGTACTTC. Encoded protein: CASSLQGLEAQYF. The whole variable domain, remainder taken from reference TRBV28 and TRBJ2-5, is DVKVTQSSRYLVKRTGEKVFLECVQDMDHENMFWYRQDPGLGLRLIYFSYDVKMKEKGDIPEGYSVSREKKERFSLILESASTNQTSMYLCASSLQGLEAQYFGPGTRLLVL.

J is TRBJ2-5 and V is TRBV19; D is unresolved. This CDR3 contains 16 residues. Trimming took 5 bases from V and 7 from J, leaving 23 bases between them. In germline, CDR1 is LNHDA, CDR2 SQIVND (reference sequence). The CDR3 loop reads CASSWTDQVYPGTQYF. The CDR3 nucleotides read TGTGCCAGTAGTTGGACCGACCAGGTATACCCAGGGACCCAGTACTTC.

This chain uses TRBV28 with TRBJ2-1, with TRBD2 identical over 9 bases. Germline values: CDR1 MDHEN, CDR2 SYDVKM. J gave up 8 bases and V 6 bases, and 14 bases lay outside the gene matches. The CDR3 is made up of 16 amino acids. The CDR3: CASRNLAGRELYEQFF. The CDR3, as DNA: TGTGCCAGCAGAAACCTAGCGGGGCGGGAGCTTTATGAGCAGTTCTTC.

This clone appeared once. This chain uses TRBV7-9 with TRBJ2-6, with no clear D. Looked up from germline, CDR1 is SEHNR and CDR2 is FQNEAQ (reference sequence). The V end lost 5 bases, the J end lost 1 base, and 12 bases lay between the germline ends. The CDR3 runs 16 residues. This chain's CDR3 is CASSPPRRSGANVLTF. The CDR3 DNA reads as TGTGCCAGCAGCCCCCCTCGTAGGTCTGGGGCCAACGTCCTGACTTTC.

The chain links TRBV11-2 to TRBJ2-7; 14 positions match TRBD2. Germline CDR1 SGHAT, CDR2 FQNNGV. J gave up 2 bases and V 3 bases, and 9 bases lay outside the gene matches. The CDR3 spans 18 residues. In DNA, the CDR3 is TGTGCCAGCAGCTTTGGGACTAGCGGGAGCTTGTGGGCCTACGAGCAGTACTTC. Its protein is CASSFGTSGSLWAYEQYF.